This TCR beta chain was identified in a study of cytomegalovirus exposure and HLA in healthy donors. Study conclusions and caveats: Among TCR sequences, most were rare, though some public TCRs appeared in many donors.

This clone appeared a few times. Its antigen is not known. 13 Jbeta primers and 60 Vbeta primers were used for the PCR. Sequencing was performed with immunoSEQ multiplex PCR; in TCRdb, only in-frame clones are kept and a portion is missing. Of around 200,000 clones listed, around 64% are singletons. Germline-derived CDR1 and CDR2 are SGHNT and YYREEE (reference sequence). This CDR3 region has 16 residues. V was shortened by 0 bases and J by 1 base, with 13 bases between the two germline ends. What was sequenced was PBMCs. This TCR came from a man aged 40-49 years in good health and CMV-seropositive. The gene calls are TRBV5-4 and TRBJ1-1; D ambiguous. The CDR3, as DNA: TGTGCCAGCAGCTTGGTTAACAGTCTAGCGAACACTGAAGCTTTCTTT. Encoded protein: CASSLVNSLANTEAFF.